This paragraph reports one T cell receptor (beta chain). Germline assignment: CDR1 LGHNA and CDR2 YNFKEQ. Deletions cut 0 bases from V and 8 bases from J, with 4 bases between. The CDR3 contains 11 residues. This record comes from a study of blood T cell repertoires in COVID-19. At the level of the study: Sites in the United States, Italy and Spain provided acute and convalescent COVID-19 samples. The cDNA or gDNA used as material had been derived from T cells, B-cell-depleted T cells, or PBMCs.

Method: immunoSEQ multiplex PCR; TCRdb's copy keeps in-frame clones and lacks some. The top ten clones hold 2.5% to 3% of a sample with roughly 250,000 clones, around 81% of them seen once. Source material: peripheral blood. This TCR came from a woman aged 60-75 years with active or convalescent COVID-19. The V and J genes are TRBV4-2 and TRBJ1-2; no definite D call. The CDR3 bases are TGTGCCAGCAGCCAAGAGTCGGGCTACACCTTC. This sequence encodes CASSQESGYTF.